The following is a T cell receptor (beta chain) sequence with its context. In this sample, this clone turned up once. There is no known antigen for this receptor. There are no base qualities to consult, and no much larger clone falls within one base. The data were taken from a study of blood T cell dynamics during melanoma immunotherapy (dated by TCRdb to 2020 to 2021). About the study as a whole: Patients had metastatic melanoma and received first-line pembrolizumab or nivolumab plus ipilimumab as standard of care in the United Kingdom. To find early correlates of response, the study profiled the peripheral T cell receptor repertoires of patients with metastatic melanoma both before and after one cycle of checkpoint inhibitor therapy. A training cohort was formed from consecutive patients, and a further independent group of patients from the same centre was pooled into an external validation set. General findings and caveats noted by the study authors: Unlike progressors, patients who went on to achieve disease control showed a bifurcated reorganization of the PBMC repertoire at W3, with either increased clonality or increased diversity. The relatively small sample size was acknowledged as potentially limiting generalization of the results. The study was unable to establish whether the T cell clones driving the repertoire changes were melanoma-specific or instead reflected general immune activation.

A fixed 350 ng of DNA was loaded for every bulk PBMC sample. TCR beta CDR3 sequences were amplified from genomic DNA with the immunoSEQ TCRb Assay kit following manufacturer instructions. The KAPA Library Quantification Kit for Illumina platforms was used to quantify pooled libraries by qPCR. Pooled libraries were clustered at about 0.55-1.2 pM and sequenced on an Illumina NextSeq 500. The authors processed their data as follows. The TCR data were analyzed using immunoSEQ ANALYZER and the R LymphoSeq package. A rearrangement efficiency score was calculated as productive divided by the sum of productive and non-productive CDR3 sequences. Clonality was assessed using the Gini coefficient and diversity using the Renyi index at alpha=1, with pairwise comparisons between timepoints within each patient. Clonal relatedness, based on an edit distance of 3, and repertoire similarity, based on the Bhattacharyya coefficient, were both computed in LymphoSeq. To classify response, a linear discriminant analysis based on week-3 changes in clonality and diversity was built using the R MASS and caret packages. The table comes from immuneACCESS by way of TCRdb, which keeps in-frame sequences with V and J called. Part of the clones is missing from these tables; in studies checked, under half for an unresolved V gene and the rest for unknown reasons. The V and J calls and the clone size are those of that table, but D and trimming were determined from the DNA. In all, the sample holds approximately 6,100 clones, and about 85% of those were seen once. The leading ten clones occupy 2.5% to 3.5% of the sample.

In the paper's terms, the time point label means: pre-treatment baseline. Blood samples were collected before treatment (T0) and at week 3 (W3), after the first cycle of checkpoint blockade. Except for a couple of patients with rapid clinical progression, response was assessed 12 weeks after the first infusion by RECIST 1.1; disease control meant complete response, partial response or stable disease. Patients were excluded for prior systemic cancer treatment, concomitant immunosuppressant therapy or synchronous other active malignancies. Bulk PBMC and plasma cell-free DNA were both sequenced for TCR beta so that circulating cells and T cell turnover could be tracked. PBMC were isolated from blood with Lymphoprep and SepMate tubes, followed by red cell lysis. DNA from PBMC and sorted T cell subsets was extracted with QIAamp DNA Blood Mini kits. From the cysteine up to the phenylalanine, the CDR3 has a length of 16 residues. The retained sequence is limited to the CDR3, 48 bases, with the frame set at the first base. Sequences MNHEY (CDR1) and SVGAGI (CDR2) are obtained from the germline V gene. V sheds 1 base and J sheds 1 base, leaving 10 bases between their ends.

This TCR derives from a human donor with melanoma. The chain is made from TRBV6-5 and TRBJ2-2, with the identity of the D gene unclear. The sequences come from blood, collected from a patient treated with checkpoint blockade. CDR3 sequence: CASSYYSPENTGELFF. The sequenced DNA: TGTGCCAGCAGTTACTACAGCCCTGAGAACACCGGGGAGCTGTTTTTT.